The rows below give T cell receptor beta chains drawn from one sample of a study of glioma-infiltrating T cells. TCRdb re-derived calls from the multiplex PCR reads in MiXCR, one entry per CDR3 protein. Counted here are some 110,000 distinct CDR3 sequences, roughly 25% occurring once; the ten biggest clones make up roughly 15%. Sample: glioma tissue, nonneoplastic brain tissue, or PBMCs (not recorded which). These TCRs come from a human donor with low-grade glioma or glioblastoma, undergoing nonglioma brain surgery, or in good health (not recorded which). The CDR3 runs from the conserved cysteine through the conserved F or W. A D gene is named only where the DNA matches it firmly. Part of the rows lack a size; the others show once, few, many or a class for expanded clones.

TRBD1,TRBJ2-2,.,TRBV14,CASSQGTGFNTGELFF,TGTGCCAGCAGCCAAGGGACAGGCTTTAACACCGGGGAGCTGTTTTTT
.,TRBJ1-5,many,TRBV19,CASSLGSNSNQPQHF,TGTGCCAGTAGCTTAGGGTCAAATAGCAATCAGCCCCAGCATTTT
TRBD2,TRBJ2-3,many,TRBV29-1,CSVRAGRLTDTQYF,TGCAGCGTCAGAGCGGGAAGGCTCACAGATACGCAGTATTTT
TRBD2,TRBJ2-1,many,TRBV20-1,CSAREISGSVEQFF,TGCAGTGCTAGAGAAATTAGCGGGAGTGTTGAGCAGTTCTTC
TRBD2,TRBJ2-5,.,TRBV7-9,CASRAHAGRETQYF,TGTGCCAGCCGCGCACATGCCGGGAGGGAGACCCAGTACTTC
.,TRBJ2-4,many,TRBV20-1,CSARDQAPAKNIQYF,TGCAGTGCTAGAGATCAGGCCCCGGCCAAAAACATTCAGTACTTC
.,TRBJ2-7,many,TRBV6-2/TRBV6-3,CASSYSLAEVRF,TGTGCCAGCAGTTACTCATTAGCGGAGGTCCGCTTC
TRBD1,TRBJ2-5,.,TRBV4-2,CASSQDRGGTGGKTQYF,TGTGCCAGCAGCCAAGATCGGGGCGGGACAGGAGGGAAGACCCAGTACTTC
.,TRBJ2-7,.,TRBV29-1,CSVEGGNTYEQYF,TGCAGCGTGGAGGGGGGAAACACCTACGAGCAGTACTTC
.,TRBJ1-5,few,TRBV3-1,CASSQLAGRNQPQHF,TGTGCCAGCAGCCAACTCGCGGGTCGCAATCAGCCCCAGCATTTT
TRBD1,TRBJ1-1,few,TRBV19,CASSTRQGKRNEAFF,TGTGCCAGTAGTACAAGACAGGGAAAGCGGAATGAAGCTTTCTTT
.,TRBJ1-3,few,TRBV9,CASSVAVHSGNTIYF,TGTGCCAGCAGCGTAGCGGTTCACTCTGGAAACACCATATATTTT
.,TRBJ2-3,.,TRBV12-3/TRBV12-4,CASSLRRTDPRTDTQYF,TGTGCCAGCAGTTTAAGGAGGACAGATCCCCGCACAGATACGCAGTATTTT
.,TRBJ2-2,many,TRBV6-6,CASSYSRDHTGELFF,TGTGCCAGCAGTTACTCGAGGGACCACACCGGGGAGCTGTTTTTT
.,TRBJ2-2,many,TRBV6-1,CASSPDWGNTGELFF,TGTGCCAGCAGCCCCGATTGGGGTAACACCGGGGAGCTGTTTTTT
TRBD1,TRBJ2-6,many,TRBV28,CASSPAGGFSGANVLTF,TGTGCCAGCAGTCCAGCAGGGGGCTTTTCTGGGGCCAACGTCCTGACTTTC
.,TRBJ2-7,few,TRBV20-1,CSAPDEGPYEQYF,TGCAGTGCTCCGGACGAGGGGCCCTACGAGCAGTACTTC
.,TRBJ1-2,many,TRBV7-9,CASSSRQVLNYGYTF,TGTGCCAGCAGCTCCCGACAGGTCCTTAACTATGGCTACACCTTC
.,TRBJ2-3,few,TRBV5-5,CASSLPGADTQYF,TGTGCCAGCAGCTTGCCAGGTGCAGATACGCAGTATTTT
.,TRBJ1-5,.,TRBV6-5,CASSPNWGHGLGQPQHF,TGTGCCAGCAGTCCTAACTGGGGACATGGTCTCGGTCAGCCCCAGCATTTT